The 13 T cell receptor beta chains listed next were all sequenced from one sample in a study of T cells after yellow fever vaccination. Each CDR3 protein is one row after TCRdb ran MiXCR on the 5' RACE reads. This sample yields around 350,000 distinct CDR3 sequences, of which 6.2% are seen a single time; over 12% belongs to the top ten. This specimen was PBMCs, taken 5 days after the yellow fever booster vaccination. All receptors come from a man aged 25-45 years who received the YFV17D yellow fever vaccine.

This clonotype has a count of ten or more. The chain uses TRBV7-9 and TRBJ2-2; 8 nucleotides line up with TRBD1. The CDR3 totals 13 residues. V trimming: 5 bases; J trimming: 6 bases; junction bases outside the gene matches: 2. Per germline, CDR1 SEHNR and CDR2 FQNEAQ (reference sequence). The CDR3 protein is CASSPDRAGELFF. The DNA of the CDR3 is TGTGCCAGCAGCCCGGACAGGGCCGGGGAGCTGTTTTTT.

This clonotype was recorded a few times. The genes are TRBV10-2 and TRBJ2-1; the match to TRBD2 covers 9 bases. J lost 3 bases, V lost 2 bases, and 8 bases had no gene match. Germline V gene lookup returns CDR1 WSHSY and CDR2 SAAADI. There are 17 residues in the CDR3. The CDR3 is CASSEPVGLAFYNEQFF. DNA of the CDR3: TGCGCCAGCAGTGAGCCAGTAGGACTAGCGTTCTACAATGAGCAGTTCTTC.

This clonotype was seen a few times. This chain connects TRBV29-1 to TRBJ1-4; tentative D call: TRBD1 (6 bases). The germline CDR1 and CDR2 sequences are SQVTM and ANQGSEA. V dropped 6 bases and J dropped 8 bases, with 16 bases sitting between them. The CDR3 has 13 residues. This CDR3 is CSVKGGGYEKLFF. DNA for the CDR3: TGCAGCGTGAAAGGGGGGGGATACGAAAAACTGTTTTTT.

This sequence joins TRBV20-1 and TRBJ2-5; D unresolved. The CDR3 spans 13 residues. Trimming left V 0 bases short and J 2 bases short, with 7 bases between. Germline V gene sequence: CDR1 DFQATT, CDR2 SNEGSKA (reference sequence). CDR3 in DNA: TGCAGTGCTAGAGAGGGTGTACAAGAGACCCAGTACTTC. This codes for CSAREGVQETQYF.

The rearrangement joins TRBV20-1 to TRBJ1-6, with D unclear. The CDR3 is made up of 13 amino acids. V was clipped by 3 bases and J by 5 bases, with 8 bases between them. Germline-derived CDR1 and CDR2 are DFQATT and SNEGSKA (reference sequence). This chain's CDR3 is CSASRHNNSPLHF. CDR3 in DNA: TGCAGTGCTAGTCGGCATAATAATTCACCCCTCCACTTT.

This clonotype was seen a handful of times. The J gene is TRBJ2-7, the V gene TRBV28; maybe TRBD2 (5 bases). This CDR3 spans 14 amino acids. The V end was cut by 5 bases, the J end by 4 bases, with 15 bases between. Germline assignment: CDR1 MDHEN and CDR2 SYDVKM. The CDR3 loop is CASSPRKGAYEQYF. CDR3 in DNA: TGTGCCAGCAGTCCTCGGAAGGGAGCTTACGAGCAGTACTTC.

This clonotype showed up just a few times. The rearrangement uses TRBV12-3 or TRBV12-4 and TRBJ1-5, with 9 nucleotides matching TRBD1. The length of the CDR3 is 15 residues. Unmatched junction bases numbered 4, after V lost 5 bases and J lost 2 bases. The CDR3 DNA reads TGTGCCAGCAGTGTAACAGGGGGCGGCAATCAGCCCCAGCATTTT. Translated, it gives CASSVTGGGNQPQHF.

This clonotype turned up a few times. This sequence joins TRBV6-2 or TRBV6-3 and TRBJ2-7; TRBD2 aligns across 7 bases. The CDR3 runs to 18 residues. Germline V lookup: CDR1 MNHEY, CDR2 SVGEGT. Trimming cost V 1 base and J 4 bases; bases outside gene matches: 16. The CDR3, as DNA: TGTGCCAGCAGTTACTATATGCGGGGGAACGCACTGAAATACGAGCAGTACTTC. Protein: CASSYYMRGNALKYEQYF.

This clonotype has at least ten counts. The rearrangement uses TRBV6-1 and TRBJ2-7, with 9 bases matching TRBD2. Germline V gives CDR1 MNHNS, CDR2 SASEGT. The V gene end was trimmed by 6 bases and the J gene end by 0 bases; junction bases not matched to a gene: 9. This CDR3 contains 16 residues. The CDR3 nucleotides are TGTGCCAGCAGCTTCTTAGCGGGGGCGAGCTCCTACGAGCAGTACTTC. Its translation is CASSFLAGASSYEQYF.

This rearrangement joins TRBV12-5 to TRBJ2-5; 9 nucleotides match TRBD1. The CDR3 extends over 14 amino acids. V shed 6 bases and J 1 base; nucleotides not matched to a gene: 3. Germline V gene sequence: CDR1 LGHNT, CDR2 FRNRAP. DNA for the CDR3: TGTGCTAGTGGCCGGACAGGGGTCCAAGAGACCCAGTACTTC. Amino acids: CASGRTGVQETQYF.

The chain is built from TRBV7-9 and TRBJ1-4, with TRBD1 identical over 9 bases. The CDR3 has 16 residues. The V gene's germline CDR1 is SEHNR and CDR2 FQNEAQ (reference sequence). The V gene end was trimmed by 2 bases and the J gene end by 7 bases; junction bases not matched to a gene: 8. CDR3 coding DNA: TGTGCCAGCAGCTTACGGCCCGGGACAGGGTCTGAAAAACTGTTTTTT. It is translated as CASSLRPGTGSEKLFF.

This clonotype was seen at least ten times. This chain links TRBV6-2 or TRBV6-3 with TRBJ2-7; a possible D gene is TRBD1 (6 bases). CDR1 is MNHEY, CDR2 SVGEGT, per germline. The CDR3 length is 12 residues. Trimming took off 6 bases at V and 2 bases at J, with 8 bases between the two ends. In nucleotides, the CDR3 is TGTGCCAGCAGGGACAGTACCTACGAGCAGTACTTC. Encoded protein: CASRDSTYEQYF.

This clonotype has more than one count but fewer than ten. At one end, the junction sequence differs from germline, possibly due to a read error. CDR3 protein: CASSVAGGRDGEQYF. In DNA, the CDR3 is TGTGCCAGCAGTGTAGCGGGAGGGAGAGACGGCGAGCAGTACTTC. This rearrangement joins TRBV12-3 or TRBV12-4 to TRBJ2-7; TRBD2 matches 11 bases. The CDR3 is 15 amino acids.